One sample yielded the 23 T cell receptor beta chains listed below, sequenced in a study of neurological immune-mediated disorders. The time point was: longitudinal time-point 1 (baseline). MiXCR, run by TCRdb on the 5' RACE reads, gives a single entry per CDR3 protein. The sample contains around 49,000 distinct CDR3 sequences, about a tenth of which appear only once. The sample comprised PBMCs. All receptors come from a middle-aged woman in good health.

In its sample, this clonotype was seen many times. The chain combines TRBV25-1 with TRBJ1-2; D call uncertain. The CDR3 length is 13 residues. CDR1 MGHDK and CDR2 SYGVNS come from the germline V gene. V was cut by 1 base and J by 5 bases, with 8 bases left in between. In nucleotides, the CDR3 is TGTGCCAGCAGTGAATCTCGGGAATATGGCTACACCTTC. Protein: CASSESREYGYTF.

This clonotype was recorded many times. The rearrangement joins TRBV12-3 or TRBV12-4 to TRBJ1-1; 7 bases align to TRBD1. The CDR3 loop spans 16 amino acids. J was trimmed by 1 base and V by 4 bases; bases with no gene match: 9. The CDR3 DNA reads TGTGCCAGCAGTTATAGACAGGGAGGGGGGAACACTGAAGCTTTCTTT. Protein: CASSYRQGGGNTEAFF.

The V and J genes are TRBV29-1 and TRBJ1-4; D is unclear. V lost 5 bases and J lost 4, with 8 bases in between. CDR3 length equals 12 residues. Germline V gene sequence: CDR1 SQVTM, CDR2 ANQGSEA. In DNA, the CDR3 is TGCAGCGTTAGGGAGTTTAATGAAAAACTGTTTTTT. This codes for CSVREFNEKLFF.

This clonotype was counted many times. Here the CDR3 DNA reads TGTGCCAGCAGTCACGGATCTGAAGCTTTCTTT. Translating gives CASSHGSEAFF. The J gene is TRBJ1-1, the V gene TRBV12-3 or TRBV12-4, with D uncertain. The CDR3 runs 11 residues. Trimming took off 5 bases at V and 6 bases at J, with 7 bases between the two ends.

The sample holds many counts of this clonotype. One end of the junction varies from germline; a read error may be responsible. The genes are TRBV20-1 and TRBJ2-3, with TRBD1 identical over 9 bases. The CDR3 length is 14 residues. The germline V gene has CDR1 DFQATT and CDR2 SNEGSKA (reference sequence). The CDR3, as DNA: TGCAGTGCCAGAGGGTGGACAGGGGCAGATACGCAGTATTTT. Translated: CSARGWTGADTQYF.

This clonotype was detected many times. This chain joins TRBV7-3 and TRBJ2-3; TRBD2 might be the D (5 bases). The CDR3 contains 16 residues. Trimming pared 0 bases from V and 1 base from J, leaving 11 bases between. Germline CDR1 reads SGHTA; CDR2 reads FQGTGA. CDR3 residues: CASSLTGSQGTDTQYF. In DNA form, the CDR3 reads TGTGCCAGCAGCTTAACGGGGAGCCAGGGCACAGATACGCAGTATTTT.

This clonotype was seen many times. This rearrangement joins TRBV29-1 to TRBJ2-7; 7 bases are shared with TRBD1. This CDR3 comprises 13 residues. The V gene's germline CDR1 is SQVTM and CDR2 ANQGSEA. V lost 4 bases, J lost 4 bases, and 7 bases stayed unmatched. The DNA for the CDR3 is TGCAGCGTTGGACAGGGTAGTTGGTACGAGCAGTACTTC. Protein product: CSVGQGSWYEQYF.

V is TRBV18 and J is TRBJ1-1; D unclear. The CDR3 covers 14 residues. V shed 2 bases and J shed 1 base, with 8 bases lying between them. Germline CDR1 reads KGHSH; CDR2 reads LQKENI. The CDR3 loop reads CASSPGSGNTEAFF. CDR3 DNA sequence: TGTGCCAGCTCACCAGGTTCAGGGAACACTGAAGCTTTCTTT.

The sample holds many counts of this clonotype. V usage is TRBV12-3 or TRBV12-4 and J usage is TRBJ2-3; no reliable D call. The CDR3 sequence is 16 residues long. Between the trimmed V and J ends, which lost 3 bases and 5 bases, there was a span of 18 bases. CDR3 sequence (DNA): TGTGCCAGCAGTTTGGTAGGGCTAGTGAAACAAGATACGCAGTATTTT. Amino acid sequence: CASSLVGLVKQDTQYF.

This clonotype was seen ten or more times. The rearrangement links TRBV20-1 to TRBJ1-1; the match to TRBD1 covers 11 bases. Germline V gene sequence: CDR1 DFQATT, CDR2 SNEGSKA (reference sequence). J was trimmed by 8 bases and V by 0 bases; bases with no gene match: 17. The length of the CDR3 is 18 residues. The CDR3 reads CSARDLPPMPGQGGEAFF. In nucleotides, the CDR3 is TGCAGTGCTAGAGATCTTCCACCGATGCCGGGACAGGGGGGGGAAGCTTTCTTT.

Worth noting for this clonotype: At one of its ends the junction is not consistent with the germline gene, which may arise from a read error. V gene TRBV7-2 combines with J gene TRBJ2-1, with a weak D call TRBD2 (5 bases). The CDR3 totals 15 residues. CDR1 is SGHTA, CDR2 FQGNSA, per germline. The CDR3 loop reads CDSSLVGRDYNEQFF. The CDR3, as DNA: TGTGACAGCAGCTTAGTGGGCCGGGACTACAATGAGCAGTTCTTC.

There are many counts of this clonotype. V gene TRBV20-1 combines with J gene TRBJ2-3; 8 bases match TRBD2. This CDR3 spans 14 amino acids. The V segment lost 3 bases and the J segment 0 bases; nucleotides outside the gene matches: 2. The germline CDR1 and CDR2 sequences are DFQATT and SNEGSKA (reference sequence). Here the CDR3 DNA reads TGCAGTGCTAGGGAGCGGGGGAGCACAGATACGCAGTATTTT. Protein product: CSARERGSTDTQYF.

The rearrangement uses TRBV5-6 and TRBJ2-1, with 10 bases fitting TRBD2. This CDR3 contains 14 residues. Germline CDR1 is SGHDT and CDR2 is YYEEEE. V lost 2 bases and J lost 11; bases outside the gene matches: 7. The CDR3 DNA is TGTGCCAGCAGCTTAGGCGCTAGCGGGAGCCAGCAGTTCTTC. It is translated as CASSLGASGSQQFF. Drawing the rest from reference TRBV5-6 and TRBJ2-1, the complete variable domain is DAGVTQSPTHLIKTRGQQVTLRCSPKSGHDTVSWYQQALGQGPQFIFQYYEEEERQRGNFPDRFSGHQFPNYSSELNVNALLLGDSALYLCASSLGASGSQQFFGPGTRLTVL.

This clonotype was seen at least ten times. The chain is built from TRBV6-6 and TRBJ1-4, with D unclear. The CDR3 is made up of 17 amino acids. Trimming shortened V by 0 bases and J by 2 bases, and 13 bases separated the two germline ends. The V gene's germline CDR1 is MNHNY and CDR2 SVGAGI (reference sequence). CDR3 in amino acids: CASSYSSASPTNEKLFF. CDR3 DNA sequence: TGTGCCAGCAGTTACTCATCGGCCAGCCCGACTAATGAAAAACTGTTTTTT.

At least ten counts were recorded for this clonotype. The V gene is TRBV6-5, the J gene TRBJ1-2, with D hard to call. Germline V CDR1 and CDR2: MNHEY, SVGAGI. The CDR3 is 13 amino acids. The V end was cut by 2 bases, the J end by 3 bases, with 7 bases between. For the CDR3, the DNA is TGTGCCAGCAGTTACGAAGCAGACTATGGCTACACCTTC. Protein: CASSYEADYGYTF.

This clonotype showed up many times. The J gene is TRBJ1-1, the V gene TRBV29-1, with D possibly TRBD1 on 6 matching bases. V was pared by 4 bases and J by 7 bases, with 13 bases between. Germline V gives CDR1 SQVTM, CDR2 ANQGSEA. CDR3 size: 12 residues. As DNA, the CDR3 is TGCAGCGTTGGAGGCAGGGGCCTTGAAGCTTTCTTT. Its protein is CSVGGRGLEAFF.

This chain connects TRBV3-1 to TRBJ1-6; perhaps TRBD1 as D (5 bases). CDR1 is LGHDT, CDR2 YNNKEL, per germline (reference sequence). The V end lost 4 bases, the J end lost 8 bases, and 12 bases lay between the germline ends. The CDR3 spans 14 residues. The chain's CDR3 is CASSPGQRHSPLHF. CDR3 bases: TGTGCCAGCAGCCCTGGACAAAGGCATTCACCCCTCCACTTT.

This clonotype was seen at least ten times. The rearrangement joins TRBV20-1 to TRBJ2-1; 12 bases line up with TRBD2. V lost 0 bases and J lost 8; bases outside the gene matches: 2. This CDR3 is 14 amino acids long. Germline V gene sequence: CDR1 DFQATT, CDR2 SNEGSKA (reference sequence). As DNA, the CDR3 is TGCAGTGCTAGAGATCTAGCGGGAGGGGATGAGCAGTTCTTC. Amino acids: CSARDLAGGDEQFF.

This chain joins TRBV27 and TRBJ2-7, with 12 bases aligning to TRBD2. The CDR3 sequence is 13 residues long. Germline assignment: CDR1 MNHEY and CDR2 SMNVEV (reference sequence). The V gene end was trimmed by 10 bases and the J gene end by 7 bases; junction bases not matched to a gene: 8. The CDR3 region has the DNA TGTGCCACCAGACTAGCGGGGGCAATTGAGCAGTACTTC. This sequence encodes CATRLAGAIEQYF.

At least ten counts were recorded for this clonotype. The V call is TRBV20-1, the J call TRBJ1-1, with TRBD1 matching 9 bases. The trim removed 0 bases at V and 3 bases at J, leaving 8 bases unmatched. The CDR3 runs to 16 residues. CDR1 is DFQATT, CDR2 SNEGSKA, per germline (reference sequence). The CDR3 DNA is TGCAGTGCTAGAGAGGTAGGACAGGGGATCGACACTGAAGCTTTCTTT. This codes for CSAREVGQGIDTEAFF.

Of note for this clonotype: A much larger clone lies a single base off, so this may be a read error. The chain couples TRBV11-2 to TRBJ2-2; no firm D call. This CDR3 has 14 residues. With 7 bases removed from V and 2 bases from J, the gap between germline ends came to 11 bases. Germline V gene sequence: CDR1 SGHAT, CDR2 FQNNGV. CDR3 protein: CASIPGGNTGELFF. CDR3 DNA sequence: TGTGCCAGCATCCCAGGCGGCAACACCGGGGAGCTGTTTTTT.

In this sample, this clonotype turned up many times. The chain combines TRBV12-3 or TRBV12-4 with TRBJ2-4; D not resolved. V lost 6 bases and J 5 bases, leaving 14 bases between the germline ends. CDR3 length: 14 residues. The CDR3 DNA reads TGTGCCAGCAGCTTAAGTGACCGTCAAAACATTCAGTACTTC. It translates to CASSLSDRQNIQYF.

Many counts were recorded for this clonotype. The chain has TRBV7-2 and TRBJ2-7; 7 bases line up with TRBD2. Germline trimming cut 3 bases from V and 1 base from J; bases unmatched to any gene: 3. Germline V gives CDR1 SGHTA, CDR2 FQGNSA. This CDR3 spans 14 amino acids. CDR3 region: CASSLAGVSYEQYF. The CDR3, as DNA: TGTGCCAGCAGCTTGGCGGGAGTATCCTACGAGCAGTACTTC.